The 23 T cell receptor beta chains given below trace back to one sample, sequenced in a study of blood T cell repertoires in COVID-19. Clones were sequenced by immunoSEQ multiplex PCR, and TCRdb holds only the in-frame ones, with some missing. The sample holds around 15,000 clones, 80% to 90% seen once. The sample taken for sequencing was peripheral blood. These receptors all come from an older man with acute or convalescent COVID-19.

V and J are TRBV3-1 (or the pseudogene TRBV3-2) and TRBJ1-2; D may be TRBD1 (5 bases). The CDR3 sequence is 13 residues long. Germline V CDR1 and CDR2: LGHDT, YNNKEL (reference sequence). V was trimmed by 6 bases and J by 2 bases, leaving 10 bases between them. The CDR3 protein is CASSGRANYGYTF. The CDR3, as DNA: TGTGCCAGCAGTGGCAGGGCAAACTATGGCTACACCTTC.

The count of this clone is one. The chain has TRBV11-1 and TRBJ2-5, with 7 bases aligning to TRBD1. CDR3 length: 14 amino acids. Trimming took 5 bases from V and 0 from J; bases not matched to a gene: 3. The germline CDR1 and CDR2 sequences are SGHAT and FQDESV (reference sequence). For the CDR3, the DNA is TGTGCCAGCAGCCCGGACAGGTACCAAGAGACCCAGTACTTC. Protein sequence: CASSPDRYQETQYF.

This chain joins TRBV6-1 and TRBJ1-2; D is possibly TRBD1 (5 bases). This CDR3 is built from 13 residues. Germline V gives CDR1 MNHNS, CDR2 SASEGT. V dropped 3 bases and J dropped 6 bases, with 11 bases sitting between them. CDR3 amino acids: CASSEGGSHGYTF. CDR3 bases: TGTGCCAGCAGTGAGGGGGGATCACATGGCTACACCTTC.

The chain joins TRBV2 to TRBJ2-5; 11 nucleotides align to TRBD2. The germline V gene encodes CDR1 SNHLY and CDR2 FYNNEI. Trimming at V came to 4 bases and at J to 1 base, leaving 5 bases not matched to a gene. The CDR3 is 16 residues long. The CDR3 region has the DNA TGTGCCAGCAGTGGGGGACTAGCGGCCACCCAAGAGACCCAGTACTTC. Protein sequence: CASSGGLAATQETQYF.

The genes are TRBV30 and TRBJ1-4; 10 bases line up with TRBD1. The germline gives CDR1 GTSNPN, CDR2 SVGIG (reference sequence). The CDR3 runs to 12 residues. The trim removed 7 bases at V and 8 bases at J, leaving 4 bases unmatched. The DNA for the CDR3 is TGTGCCTTGGGGGGACAGGGGGAAAAACTGTTTTTT. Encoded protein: CALGGQGEKLFF.

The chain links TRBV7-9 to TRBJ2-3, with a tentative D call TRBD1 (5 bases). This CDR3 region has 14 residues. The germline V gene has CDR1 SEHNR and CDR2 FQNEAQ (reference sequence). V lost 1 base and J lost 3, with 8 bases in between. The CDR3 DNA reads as TGTGCCAGCAGCTTAGGTCCAGGGACAGATACGCAGTATTTT. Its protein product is CASSLGPGTDTQYF.

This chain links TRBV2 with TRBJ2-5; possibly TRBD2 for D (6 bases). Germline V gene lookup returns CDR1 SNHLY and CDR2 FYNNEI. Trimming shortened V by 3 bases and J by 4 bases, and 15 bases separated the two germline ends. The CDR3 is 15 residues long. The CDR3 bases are TGTGCCAGCAGTGATCAGGGAAGCGGGTCAGAGACCCAGTACTTC. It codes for CASSDQGSGSETQYF.

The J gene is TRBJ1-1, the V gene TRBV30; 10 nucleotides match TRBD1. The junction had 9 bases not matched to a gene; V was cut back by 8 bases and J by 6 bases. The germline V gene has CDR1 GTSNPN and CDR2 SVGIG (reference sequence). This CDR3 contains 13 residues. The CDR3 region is CAAGQGGISEAFF. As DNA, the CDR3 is TGTGCCGCCGGACAGGGGGGAATCTCTGAAGCTTTCTTT.

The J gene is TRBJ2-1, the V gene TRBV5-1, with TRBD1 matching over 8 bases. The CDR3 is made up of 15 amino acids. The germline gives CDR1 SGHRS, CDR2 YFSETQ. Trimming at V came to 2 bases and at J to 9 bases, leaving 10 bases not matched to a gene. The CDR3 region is CASSFSGGSPSEQFF. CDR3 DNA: TGCGCCAGCAGCTTCTCAGGGGGCTCTCCAAGTGAGCAGTTCTTC.

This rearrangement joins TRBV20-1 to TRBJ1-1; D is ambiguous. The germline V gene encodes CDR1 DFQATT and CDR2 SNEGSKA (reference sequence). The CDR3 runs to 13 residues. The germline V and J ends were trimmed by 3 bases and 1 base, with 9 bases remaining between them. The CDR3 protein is CSASISGNTEAFF. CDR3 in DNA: TGCAGTGCTAGTATCTCAGGGAACACTGAAGCTTTCTTT.

DNA for the CDR3: TGCGCCAGCAGCCACGCCCGGCCAGGTTCCTACGAGCAGTACTTC. Translated: CASSHARPGSYEQYF. This chain links TRBV4-1 with TRBJ2-7; D remains unclear. Between the trimmed V and J ends, which lost 3 bases and 1 base, there was a span of 13 bases. The CDR3 is 15 residues long. The germline gives CDR1 MGHRA, CDR2 YSYEKL.

Here the CDR3 DNA reads TGTGCCAGTAGTGTAGGGGGCAGGGTGAACACTGAAGCTTTCTTT. Encoded protein: CASSVGGRVNTEAFF. The V gene is TRBV19, the J gene TRBJ1-1; 7 bases agree with TRBD1. The length of the CDR3 is 15 residues. Germline CDR1 and CDR2: LNHDA and SQIVND (reference sequence). The trim removed 5 bases at V and 0 bases at J, leaving 6 bases unmatched.

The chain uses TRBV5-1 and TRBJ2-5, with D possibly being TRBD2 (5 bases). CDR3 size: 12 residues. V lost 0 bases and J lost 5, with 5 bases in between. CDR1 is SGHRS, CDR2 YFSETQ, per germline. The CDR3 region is CASSLAGETQYF. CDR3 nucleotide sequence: TGCGCCAGCAGCTTGGCGGGGGAGACCCAGTACTTC.

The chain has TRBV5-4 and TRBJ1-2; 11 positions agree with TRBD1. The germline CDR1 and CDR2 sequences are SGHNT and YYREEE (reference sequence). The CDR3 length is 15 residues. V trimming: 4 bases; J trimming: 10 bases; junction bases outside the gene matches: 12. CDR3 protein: CASSPGQGVLGVYTF. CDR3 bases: TGTGCCAGCAGCCCGGGACAGGGGGTTCTTGGCGTCTACACCTTC.

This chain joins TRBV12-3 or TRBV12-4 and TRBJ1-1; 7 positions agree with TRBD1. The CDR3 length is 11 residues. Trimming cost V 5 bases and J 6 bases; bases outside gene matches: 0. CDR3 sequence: CASSDRAEAFF. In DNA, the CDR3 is TGTGCCAGCAGTGACAGGGCTGAAGCTTTCTTT.

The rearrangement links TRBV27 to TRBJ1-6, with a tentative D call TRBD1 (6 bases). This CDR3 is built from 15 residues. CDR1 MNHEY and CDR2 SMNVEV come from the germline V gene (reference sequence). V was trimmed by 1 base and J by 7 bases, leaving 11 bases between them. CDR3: CASSLYRQGNSPLHF. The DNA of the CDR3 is TGTGCCAGCAGTTTATATCGGCAGGGGAATTCACCCCTCCACTTT.

The CDR3 loop is CASSIGEWSGNTIYF. In DNA form, the CDR3 reads TGTGCCAGCAGTATAGGGGAATGGTCTGGAAACACCATATATTTT. The V gene is TRBV7-6, the J gene TRBJ1-3, with TRBD1 as a possible D gene (5 bases). Germline CDR1 is SGHVS and CDR2 is FNYEAQ. The CDR3 has 15 residues. V lost 6 bases and J lost 1, with 13 bases in between.

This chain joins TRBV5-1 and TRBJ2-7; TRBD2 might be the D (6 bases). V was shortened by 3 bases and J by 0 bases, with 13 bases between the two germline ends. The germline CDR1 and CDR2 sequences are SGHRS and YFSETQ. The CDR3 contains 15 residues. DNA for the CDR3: TGCGCCAGCAGCTCTATCGCGGGGAGCTCCTACGAGCAGTACTTC. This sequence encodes CASSSIAGSSYEQYF.

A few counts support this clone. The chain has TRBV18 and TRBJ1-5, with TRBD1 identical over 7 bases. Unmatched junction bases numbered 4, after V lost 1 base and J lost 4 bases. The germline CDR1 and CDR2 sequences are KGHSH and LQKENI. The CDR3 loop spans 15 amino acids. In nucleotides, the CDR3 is TGTGCCAGCTCACCACGAGGGGGCGCAAATCAGCCCCAGCATTTT. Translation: CASSPRGGANQPQHF.

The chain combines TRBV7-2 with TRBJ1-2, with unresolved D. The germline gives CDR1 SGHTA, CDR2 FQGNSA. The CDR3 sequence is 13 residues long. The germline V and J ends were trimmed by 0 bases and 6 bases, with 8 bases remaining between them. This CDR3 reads CASSLALADGYTF. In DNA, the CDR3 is TGTGCCAGCAGCTTAGCGCTGGCGGATGGCTACACCTTC.

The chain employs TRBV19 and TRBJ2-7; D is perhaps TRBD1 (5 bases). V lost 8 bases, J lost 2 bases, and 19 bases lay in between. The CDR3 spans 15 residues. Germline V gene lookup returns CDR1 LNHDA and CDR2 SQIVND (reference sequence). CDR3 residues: CASASLPAGTYEQYF. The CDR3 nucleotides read TGTGCCAGTGCCTCCCTCCCCGCAGGGACCTACGAGCAGTACTTC.

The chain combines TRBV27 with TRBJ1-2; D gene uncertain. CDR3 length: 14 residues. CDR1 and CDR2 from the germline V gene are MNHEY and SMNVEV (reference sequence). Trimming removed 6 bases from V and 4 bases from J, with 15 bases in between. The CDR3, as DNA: TGTGCCAGCAGCCTATCAGGTCCCGGCTATGGCTACACCTTC. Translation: CASSLSGPGYGYTF.

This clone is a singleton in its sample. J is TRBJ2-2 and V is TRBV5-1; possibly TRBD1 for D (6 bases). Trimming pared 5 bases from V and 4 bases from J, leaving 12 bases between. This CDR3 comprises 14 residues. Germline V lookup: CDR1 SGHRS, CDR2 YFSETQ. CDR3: CASSKGDGTGELFF. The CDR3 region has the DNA TGCGCCAGCAGTAAGGGGGATGGCACCGGGGAGCTGTTTTTT.